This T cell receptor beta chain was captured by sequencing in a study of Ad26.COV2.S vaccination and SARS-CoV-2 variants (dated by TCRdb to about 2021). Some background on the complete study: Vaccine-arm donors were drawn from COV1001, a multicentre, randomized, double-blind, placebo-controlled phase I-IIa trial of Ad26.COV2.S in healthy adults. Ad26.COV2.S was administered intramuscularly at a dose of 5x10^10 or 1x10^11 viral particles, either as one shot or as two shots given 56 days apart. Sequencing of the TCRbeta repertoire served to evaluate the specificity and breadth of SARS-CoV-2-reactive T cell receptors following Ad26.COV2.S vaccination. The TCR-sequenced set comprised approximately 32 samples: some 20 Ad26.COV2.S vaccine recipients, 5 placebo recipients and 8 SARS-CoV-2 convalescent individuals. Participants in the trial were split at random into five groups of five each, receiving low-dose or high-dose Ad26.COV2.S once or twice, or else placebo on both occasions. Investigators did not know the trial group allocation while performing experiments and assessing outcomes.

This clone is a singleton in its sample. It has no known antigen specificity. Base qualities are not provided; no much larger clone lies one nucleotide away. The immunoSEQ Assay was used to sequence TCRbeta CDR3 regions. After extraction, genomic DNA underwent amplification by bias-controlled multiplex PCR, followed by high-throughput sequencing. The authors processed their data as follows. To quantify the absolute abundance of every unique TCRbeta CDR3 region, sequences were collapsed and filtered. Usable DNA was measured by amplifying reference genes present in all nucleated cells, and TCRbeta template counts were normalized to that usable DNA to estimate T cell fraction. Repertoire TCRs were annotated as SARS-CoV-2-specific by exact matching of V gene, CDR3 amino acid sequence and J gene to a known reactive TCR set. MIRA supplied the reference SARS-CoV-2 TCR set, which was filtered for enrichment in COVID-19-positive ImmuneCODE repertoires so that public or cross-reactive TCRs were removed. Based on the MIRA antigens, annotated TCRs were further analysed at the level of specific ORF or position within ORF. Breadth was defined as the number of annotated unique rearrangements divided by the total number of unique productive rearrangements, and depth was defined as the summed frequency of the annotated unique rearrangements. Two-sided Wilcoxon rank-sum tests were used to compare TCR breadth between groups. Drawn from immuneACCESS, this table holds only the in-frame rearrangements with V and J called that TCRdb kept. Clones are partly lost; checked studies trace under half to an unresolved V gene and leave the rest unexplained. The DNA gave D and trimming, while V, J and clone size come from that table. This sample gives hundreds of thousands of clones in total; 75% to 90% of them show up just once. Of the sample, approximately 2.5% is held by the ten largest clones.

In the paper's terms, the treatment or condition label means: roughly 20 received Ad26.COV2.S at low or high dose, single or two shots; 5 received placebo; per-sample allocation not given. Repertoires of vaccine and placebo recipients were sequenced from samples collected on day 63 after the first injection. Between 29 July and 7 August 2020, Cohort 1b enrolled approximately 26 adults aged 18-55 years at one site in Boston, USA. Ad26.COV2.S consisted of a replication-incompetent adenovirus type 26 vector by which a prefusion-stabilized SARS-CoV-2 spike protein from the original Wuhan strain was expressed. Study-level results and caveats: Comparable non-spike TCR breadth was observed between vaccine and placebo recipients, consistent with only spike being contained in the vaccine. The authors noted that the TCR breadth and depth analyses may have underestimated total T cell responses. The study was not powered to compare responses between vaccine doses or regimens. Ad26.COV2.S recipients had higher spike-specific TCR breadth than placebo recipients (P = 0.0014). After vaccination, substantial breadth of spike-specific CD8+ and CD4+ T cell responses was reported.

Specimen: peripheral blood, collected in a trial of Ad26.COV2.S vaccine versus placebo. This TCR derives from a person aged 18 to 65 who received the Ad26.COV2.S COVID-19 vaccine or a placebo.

The nucleotide sequence reads as follows: TGTGCCAGTGTATTTTTCACTGAAGCTTTCTTT. Its coded protein is CASVFFTEAFF. The receptor chain draws on TRBV19 and TRBJ1-1, with no D gene named confidently. The CDR3, cysteine through phenylalanine, is 11 amino acids long. Left in the record is the CDR3 DNA by itself, 33 bases read in frame from the first base. The junction shows trimming of 8 bases on V and 4 bases on J, plus 8 bases between the germline ends. The germline V gene (reference sequence) gives CDR1 as LNHDA and CDR2 as SQIVND.